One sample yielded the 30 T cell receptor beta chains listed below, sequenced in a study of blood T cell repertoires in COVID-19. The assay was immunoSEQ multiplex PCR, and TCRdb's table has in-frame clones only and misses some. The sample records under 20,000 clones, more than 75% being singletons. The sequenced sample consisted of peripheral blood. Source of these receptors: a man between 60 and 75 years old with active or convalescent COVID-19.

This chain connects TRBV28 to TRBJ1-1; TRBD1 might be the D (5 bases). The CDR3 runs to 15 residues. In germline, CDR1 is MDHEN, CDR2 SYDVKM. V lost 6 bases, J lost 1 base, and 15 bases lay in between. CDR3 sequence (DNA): TGTGCCAGCAGACGGGGGTCTGGGGGGAACACTGAAGCTTTCTTT. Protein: CASRRGSGGNTEAFF.

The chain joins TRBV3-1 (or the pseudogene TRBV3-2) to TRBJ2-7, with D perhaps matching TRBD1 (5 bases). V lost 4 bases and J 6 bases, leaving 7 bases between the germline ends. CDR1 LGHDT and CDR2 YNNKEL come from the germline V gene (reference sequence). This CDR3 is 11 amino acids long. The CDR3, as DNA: TGTGCCAGCAGCCCAGGGTTCGAGCAGTACTTC. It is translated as CASSPGFEQYF.

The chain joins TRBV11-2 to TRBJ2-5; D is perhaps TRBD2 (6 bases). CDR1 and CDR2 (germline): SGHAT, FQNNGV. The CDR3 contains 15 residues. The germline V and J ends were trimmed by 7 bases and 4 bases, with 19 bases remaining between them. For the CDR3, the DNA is TGTGCCAGCACATGGGGGTCGACCGGGAGAGAGACCCAGTACTTC. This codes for CASTWGSTGRETQYF.

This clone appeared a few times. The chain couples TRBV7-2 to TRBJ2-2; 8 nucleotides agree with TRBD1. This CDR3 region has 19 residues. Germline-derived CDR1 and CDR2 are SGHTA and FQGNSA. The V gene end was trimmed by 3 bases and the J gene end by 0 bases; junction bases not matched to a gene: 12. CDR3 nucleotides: TGTGCCAGCAGCTTCCTACAGGGGGTCGGGCATGCGAACACCGGGGAGCTGTTTTTT. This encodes CASSFLQGVGHANTGELFF.

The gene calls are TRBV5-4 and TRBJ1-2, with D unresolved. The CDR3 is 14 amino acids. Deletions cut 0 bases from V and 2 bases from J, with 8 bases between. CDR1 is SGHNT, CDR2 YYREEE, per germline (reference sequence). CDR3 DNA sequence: TGTGCCAGCAGCTTGGATCAAGCAAACTATGGCTACACCTTC. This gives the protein CASSLDQANYGYTF.

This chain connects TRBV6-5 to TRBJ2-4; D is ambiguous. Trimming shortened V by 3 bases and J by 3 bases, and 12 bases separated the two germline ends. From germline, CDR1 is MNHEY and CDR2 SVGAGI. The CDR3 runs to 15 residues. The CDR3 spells CASSYSLSGKNIQYF. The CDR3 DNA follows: TGTGCCAGCAGTTATTCCCTCTCAGGCAAAAACATTCAGTACTTC.

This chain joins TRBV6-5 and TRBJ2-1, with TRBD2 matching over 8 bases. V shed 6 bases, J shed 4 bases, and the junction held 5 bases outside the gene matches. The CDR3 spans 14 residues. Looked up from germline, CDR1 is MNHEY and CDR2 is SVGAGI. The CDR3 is CASRLAVNYNEQFF. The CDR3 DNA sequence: TGTGCCAGCAGACTAGCGGTCAATTACAATGAGCAGTTCTTC.

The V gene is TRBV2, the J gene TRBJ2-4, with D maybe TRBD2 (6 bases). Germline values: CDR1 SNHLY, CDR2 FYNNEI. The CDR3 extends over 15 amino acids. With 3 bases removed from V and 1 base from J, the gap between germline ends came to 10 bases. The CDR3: CASSETSIAKNIQYF. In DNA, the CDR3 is TGTGCCAGCAGTGAGACTAGTATCGCCAAAAACATTCAGTACTTC.

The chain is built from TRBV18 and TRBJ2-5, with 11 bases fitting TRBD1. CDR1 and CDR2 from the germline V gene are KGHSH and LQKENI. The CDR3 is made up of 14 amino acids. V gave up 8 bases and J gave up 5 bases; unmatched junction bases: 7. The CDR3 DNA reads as TGTGCCAGCGCCCGGACAGGGGGCCGGGAGACCCAGTACTTC. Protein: CASARTGGRETQYF.

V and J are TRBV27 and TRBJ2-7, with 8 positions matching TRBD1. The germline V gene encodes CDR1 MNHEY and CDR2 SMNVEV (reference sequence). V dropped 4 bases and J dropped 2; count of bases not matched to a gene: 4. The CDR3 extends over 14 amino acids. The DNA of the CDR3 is TGTGCCAGCAGTTCAGGGGGCGTCCCCTACGAGCAGTACTTC. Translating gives CASSSGGVPYEQYF.

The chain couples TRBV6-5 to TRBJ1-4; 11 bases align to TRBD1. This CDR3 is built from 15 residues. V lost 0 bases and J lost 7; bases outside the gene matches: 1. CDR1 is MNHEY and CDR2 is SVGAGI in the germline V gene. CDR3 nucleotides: TGTGCCAGCAGTTACTCCGGGACAGGGGGTGAAAAACTGTTTTTT. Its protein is CASSYSGTGGEKLFF.

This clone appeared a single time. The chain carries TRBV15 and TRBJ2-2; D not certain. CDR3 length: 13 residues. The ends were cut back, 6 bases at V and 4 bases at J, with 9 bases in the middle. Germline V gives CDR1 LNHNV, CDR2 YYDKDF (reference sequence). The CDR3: CATRLSGTGELFF. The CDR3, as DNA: TGTGCCACCAGGCTCTCGGGCACCGGGGAGCTGTTTTTT.

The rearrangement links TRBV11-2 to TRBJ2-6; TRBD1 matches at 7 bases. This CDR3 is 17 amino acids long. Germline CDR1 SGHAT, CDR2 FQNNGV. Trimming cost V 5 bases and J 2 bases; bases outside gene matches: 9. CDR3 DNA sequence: TGTGCCAGCAGCAGCCTGGACAGGAAAGCTGGGGCCAACGTCCTGACTTTC. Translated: CASSSLDRKAGANVLTF.

CDR3 amino acids: CASSLHRGSTEAFF. In nucleotides, the CDR3 is TGCGCCAGCAGCTTGCACAGGGGGAGCACTGAAGCTTTCTTT. The chain couples TRBV5-1 to TRBJ1-1, with 8 bases aligning to TRBD1. Germline values: CDR1 SGHRS, CDR2 YFSETQ. The ends lost 1 base at V and 4 bases at J; junction bases unmatched: 3. The CDR3 totals 14 residues. The complete variable domain, with remaining parts taken from reference TRBV5-1 and TRBJ1-1, reads KAGVTQTPRYLIKTRGQQVTLSCSPISGHRSVSWYQQTPGQGLQFLFEYFSETQRNKGNFPGRFSGRQFSNSRSEMNVSTLELGDSALYLCASSLHRGSTEAFFGQGTRLTVV.

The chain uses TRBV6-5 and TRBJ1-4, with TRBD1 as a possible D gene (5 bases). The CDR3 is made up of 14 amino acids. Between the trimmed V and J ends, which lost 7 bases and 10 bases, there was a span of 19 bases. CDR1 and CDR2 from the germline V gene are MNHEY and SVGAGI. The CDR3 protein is CASKEKDRSGKLFF. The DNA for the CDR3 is TGTGCCAGCAAAGAGAAAGACAGATCGGGAAAACTGTTTTTT.

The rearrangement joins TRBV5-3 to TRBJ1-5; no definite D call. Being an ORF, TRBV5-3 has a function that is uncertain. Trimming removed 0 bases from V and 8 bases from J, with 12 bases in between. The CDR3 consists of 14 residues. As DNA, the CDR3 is TGTGCCAGAAGCTTGGGAGCGGGGTTAAAGCCCCAGCATTTT. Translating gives CARSLGAGLKPQHF.

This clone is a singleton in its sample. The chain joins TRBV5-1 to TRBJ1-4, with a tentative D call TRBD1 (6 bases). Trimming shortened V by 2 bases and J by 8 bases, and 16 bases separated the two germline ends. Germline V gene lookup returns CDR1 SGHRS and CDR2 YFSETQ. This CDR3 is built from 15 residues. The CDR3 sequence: CASSFGQGFGEKLFF. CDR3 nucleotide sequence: TGCGCCAGCAGCTTCGGTCAGGGGTTCGGCGAAAAACTGTTTTTT. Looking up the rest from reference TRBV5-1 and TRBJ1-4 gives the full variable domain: KAGVTQTPRYLIKTRGQQVTLSCSPISGHRSVSWYQQTPGQGLQFLFEYFSETQRNKGNFPGRFSGRQFSNSRSEMNVSTLELGDSALYLCASSFGQGFGEKLFFGSGTQLSVL.

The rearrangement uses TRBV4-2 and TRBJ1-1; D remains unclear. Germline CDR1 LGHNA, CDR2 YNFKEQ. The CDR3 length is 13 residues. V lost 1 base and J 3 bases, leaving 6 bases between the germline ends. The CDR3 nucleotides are TGTGCCAGCAGCCAAGCTTTAGACACTGAAGCTTTCTTT. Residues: CASSQALDTEAFF.

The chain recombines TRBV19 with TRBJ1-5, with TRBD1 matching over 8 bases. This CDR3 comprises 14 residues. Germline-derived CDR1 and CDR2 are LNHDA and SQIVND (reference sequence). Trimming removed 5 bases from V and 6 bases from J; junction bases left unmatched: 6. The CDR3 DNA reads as TGTGCCAGTAGTTCGGGGACAGGAATTCAGCCCCAGCATTTT. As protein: CASSSGTGIQPQHF.

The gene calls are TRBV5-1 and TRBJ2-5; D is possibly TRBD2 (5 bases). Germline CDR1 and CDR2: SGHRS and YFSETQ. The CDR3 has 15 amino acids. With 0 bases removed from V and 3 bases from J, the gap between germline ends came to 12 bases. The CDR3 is CASSLAASPKETQYF. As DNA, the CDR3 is TGCGCCAGCAGCTTGGCGGCTAGCCCGAAAGAGACCCAGTACTTC.

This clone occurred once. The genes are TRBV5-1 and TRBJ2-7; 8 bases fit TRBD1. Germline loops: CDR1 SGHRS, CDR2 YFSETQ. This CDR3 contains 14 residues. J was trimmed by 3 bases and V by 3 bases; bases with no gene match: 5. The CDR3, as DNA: TGCGCCAGCAGCTACAGGGGGGATAGCTACGAGCAGTACTTC. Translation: CASSYRGDSYEQYF.

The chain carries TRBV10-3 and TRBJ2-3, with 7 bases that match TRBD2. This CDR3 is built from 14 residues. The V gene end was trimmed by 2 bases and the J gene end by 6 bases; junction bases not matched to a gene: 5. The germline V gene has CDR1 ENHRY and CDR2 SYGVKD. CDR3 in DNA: TGTGCCATCAGTGAGCCCAGAGCGGGGGATACGCAGTATTTT. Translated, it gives CAISEPRAGDTQYF.

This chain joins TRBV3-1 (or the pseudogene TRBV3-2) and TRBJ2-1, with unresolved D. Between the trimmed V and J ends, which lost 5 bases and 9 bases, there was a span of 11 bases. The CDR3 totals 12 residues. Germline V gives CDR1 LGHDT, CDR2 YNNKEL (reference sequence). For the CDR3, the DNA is TGTGCCAGCAGCTGGAAACCTAGTGAGCAGTTCTTC. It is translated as CASSWKPSEQFF.

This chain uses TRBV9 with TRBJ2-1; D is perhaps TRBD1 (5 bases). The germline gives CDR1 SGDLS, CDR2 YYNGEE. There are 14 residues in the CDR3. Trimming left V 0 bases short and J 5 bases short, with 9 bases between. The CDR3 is CASSVAARDNEQFF. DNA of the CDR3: TGTGCCAGCAGCGTAGCTGCCAGGGACAATGAGCAGTTCTTC.

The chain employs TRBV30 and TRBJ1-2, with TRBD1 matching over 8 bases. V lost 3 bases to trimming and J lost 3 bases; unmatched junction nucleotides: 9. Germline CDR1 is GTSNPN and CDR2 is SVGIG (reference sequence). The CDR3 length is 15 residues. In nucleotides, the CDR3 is TGTGCCTGGAGGGGTGCGGGACAGGAATACTATGGCTACACCTTC. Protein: CAWRGAGQEYYGYTF.

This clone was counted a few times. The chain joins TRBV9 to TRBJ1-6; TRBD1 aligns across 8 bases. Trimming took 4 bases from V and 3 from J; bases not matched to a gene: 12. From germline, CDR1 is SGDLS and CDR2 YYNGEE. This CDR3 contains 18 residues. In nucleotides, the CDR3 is TGTGCCAGCAGCCCAGGACAGGGTGGGGGCTACTATAATTCACCCCTCCACTTT. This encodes CASSPGQGGGYYNSPLHF.

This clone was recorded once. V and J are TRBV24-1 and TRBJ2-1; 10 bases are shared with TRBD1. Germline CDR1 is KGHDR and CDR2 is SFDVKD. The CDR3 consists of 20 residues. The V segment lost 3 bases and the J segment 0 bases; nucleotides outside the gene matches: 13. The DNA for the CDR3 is TGTGCCACCAGTGATCGACCGGGACAGGGGTTGGGGAGCTCCTACAATGAGCAGTTCTTC. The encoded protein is CATSDRPGQGLGSSYNEQFF.

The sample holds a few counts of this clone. The CDR3 region has the DNA TGTGCCAGCAGCGATACAGGGACTAATGAAAAACTGTTTTTT. Translation: CASSDTGTNEKLFF. V is TRBV3-1 (or the pseudogene TRBV3-2) and J is TRBJ1-4; D may be TRBD1 (6 bases). CDR1 and CDR2 (germline): LGHDT, YNNKEL (reference sequence). This CDR3 contains 14 residues. Trimming cost V 5 bases and J 2 bases, with 9 bases left between them.

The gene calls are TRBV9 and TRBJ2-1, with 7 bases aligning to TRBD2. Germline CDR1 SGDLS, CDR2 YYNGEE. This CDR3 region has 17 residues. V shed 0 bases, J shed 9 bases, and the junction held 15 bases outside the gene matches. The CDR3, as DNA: TGTGCCAGCAGCGTAGCCCTTCCCGGGGGAGGGAGGAGTGAGCAGTTCTTC. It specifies CASSVALPGGGRSEQFF.

CDR3 nucleotides: TGTGCCAGCAGCTTGTATCGAGGTGACACTGAAGCTTTCTTT. Translating it yields CASSLYRGDTEAFF. This chain joins TRBV5-4 and TRBJ1-1; D uncertain. CDR3 length: 14 residues. The germline gives CDR1 SGHNT, CDR2 YYREEE (reference sequence). The ends were cut back, 1 base at V and 3 bases at J, with 10 bases in the middle.